This is a list of T cell receptor beta chains from one sample in a study of T cells after yellow fever vaccination. TCRdb reprocessed the 5' RACE reads via MiXCR and lists one record per CDR3 protein. The data contain under 55,000 distinct CDR3 sequences, about 6.3% of them singletons. The sequencing here drew on CD8+ T cells not binding an NS4B(214-222) dextramer, sorted from PBMCs, taken roughly seven weeks after the first yellow fever vaccination. The source is a man younger than 30 who received the YFV17D yellow fever vaccine. Both conserved end residues are part of each CDR3. D genes are given only for firm matches. Clone size is not always given. Where it is, it says once, few, many or a class for expanded clones.

clone size: many; V gene: TRBV15; D gene: -; J gene: TRBJ1-5; CDR3 DNA: TGTGCCACCAGCCCGCATTTAAATCAGCCCCAGCATTTT; CDR3 protein: CATSPHLNQPQHF
clone size: many; V gene: TRBV6-2/TRBV6-3; D gene: -; J gene: TRBJ2-1; CDR3 DNA: TGTGCCAGCAGTAGCGGTGAGCAGTTCTTC; CDR3 protein: CASSSGEQFF
clone size: -; V gene: TRBV20-1; D gene: -; J gene: TRBJ1-5; CDR3 DNA: TGCAGTGCTAGAAGTGGTCAGCCCCAGCATTTT; CDR3 protein: CSARSGQPQHF
clone size: few; V gene: TRBV4-3; D gene: -; J gene: TRBJ1-2; CDR3 DNA: TGCGCCAGCAGCCAAGACTCAGGATATGGCTACACCTTC; CDR3 protein: CASSQDSGYGYTF
clone size: few; V gene: TRBV7-2; D gene: TRBD2; J gene: TRBJ2-3; CDR3 DNA: TGTGCCAGCAGCTTACCTGGCGGGGGGTATACCGATACGCAGTATTTT; CDR3 protein: CASSLPGGGYTDTQYF
clone size: few; V gene: TRBV27; D gene: TRBD1; J gene: TRBJ1-1; CDR3 DNA: TGTGCCAGCGCTAGGGGACAGGCGCCCACTGAAGCTTTCTTT; CDR3 protein: CASARGQAPTEAFF
clone size: -; V gene: TRBV29-1; D gene: -; J gene: TRBJ2-1; CDR3 DNA: TGCAGCGTTGAAGACAAGCGGACCTACAATGAGCAGTTCTTC; CDR3 protein: CSVEDKRTYNEQFF
clone size: many; V gene: TRBV12-3/TRBV12-4; D gene: -; J gene: TRBJ2-7; CDR3 DNA: TGTGCCAGCCACCCCACCGGGGCAAACTACGAGCAGTACTTC; CDR3 protein: CASHPTGANYEQYF
clone size: -; V gene: TRBV20-1; D gene: -; J gene: TRBJ1-6; CDR3 DNA: TGCAGTGCTAGGACCCTTGCAGGATTTTCACCCCTCCACTTT; CDR3 protein: CSARTLAGFSPLHF
clone size: -; V gene: TRBV6-2/TRBV6-3; D gene: -; J gene: TRBJ1-2; CDR3 DNA: TGTGCCAGCAGTTACTCATCGTTTTATGGCTACACCTTC; CDR3 protein: CASSYSSFYGYTF
clone size: few; V gene: TRBV7-6; D gene: TRBD2; J gene: TRBJ2-3; CDR3 DNA: TGTGCCAGCAGCCGCTACCCACTCGGGACTAGCGAAAGCACAGATACGCAGTATTTT; CDR3 protein: CASSRYPLGTSESTDTQYF
clone size: -; V gene: TRBV7-9; D gene: TRBD1; J gene: TRBJ2-1; CDR3 DNA: TGTGCCAGCACCTCCACCGATTGGACAGGGGCAGCCGGTGAGCAGTTCTTC; CDR3 protein: CASTSTDWTGAAGEQFF
clone size: -; V gene: TRBV15; D gene: TRBD2; J gene: TRBJ2-1; CDR3 DNA: TGTGCCACCAGCAGAGGACGGGGGGGAATTAATGAGCAGTTCTTC; CDR3 protein: CATSRGRGGINEQFF
clone size: many; V gene: TRBV28; D gene: -; J gene: TRBJ2-5; CDR3 DNA: TGTGCCAGCAGTCCCAGGGAAGAGACCCAGTACTTC; CDR3 protein: CASSPREETQYF
clone size: many; V gene: TRBV11-2; D gene: TRBD1; J gene: TRBJ1-1; CDR3 DNA: TGTGCCAGCAGCTTAGCGGGACAGGAGTGGAACACTGAAGCTTTCTTT; CDR3 protein: CASSLAGQEWNTEAFF
clone size: few; V gene: TRBV6-4; D gene: TRBD2; J gene: TRBJ2-1; CDR3 DNA: TGTGCCAGCAGCCGGACTAGCGGGGAGGGGCATGAGCAGTTCTTC; CDR3 protein: CASSRTSGEGHEQFF
clone size: -; V gene: TRBV4-1; D gene: -; J gene: TRBJ2-2; CDR3 DNA: TGCGCCAGCAGCCAAGCACGGAACGCCGGGGAGCTGTTTTTT; CDR3 protein: CASSQARNAGELFF
clone size: many; V gene: TRBV15; D gene: -; J gene: TRBJ2-7; CDR3 DNA: TGTGCCACCAGCCCAGCCACATCCTACGAGCAGTACTTC; CDR3 protein: CATSPATSYEQYF
clone size: -; V gene: TRBV10-3; D gene: -; J gene: TRBJ2-5; CDR3 DNA: TGTGCCATCAGTGAGATGACAGGAAAACAAGAGACCCAGTACTTC; CDR3 protein: CAISEMTGKQETQYF
clone size: few; V gene: TRBV4-3; D gene: TRBD1; J gene: TRBJ1-2; CDR3 DNA: TGCGCCAGCAGCCAAGACCCGGCCGGGACAGGCCGCTATGGCTACACCTTC; CDR3 protein: CASSQDPAGTGRYGYTF
clone size: few; V gene: TRBV6-5; D gene: -; J gene: TRBJ2-1; CDR3 DNA: TGTGCCAGCAGTTACGTTACCGGGACCGGAGAGCAGTTCTTC; CDR3 protein: CASSYVTGTGEQFF
clone size: few; V gene: TRBV12-3/TRBV12-4; D gene: -; J gene: TRBJ1-2; CDR3 DNA: TGTGCCAGCAGTTTTAGTATGCAACTTTACAATGGCTACACCTTC; CDR3 protein: CASSFSMQLYNGYTF
clone size: few; V gene: TRBV9; D gene: TRBD1; J gene: TRBJ1-6; CDR3 DNA: TGTGCCAGCAGTGTTCAGGGGGCTCCTAATTCACCCCTCCACTTT; CDR3 protein: CASSVQGAPNSPLHF
clone size: few; V gene: TRBV27; D gene: TRBD1; J gene: TRBJ1-4; CDR3 DNA: TGTGCCAGCAGTTTATCGTTGGTGGGGACAGGGGGCTATAGGACTAATGAAAAACTGTTTTTT; CDR3 protein: CASSLSLVGTGGYRTNEKLFF
clone size: many; V gene: TRBV12-3/TRBV12-4; D gene: -; J gene: TRBJ2-3; CDR3 DNA: TGTGCCAGCAGTTTCGGGCAGGGCCAGGATACGCAGTATTTT; CDR3 protein: CASSFGQGQDTQYF
clone size: -; V gene: TRBV7-2; D gene: -; J gene: TRBJ2-6; CDR3 DNA: TGTGCCAGCAGCTTAGCGCTCTCTGGGGCCAACGTCCTGACTTTC; CDR3 protein: CASSLALSGANVLTF
clone size: many; V gene: TRBV20-1; D gene: -; J gene: TRBJ1-4; CDR3 DNA: TGCAGTGTGTACAGCCTGAATGAAAAACTGTTTTTT; CDR3 protein: CSVYSLNEKLFF
clone size: many; V gene: TRBV10-2; D gene: -; J gene: TRBJ2-7; CDR3 DNA: TGCGCCAGCAGTGAGTCTCTACCGGGCCCCTACGAGCAGTACTTC; CDR3 protein: CASSESLPGPYEQYF
clone size: many; V gene: TRBV5-5; D gene: -; J gene: TRBJ1-2; CDR3 DNA: TGTGCCAGCACCACCCGGGACCAGAGCTATGGCTACACCTTC; CDR3 protein: CASTTRDQSYGYTF
clone size: many; V gene: TRBV7-8; D gene: -; J gene: TRBJ1-2; CDR3 DNA: TGTGCCAGCAGCTTATATTCGGGGGATGGCTACACCTTC; CDR3 protein: CASSLYSGDGYTF
clone size: -; V gene: TRBV6-5; D gene: -; J gene: TRBJ1-1; CDR3 DNA: TGTGCCAGCAGTTACTTCCGTGGGGGGCCAGCTTTCTTT; CDR3 protein: CASSYFRGGPAFF
clone size: -; V gene: TRBV11-1; D gene: -; J gene: TRBJ2-6; CDR3 DNA: TGTGCCAGCAGCTTAGTAGTTGGCAGGCGAAACTCTGGGGCCAACGTCCTGACTTTC; CDR3 protein: CASSLVVGRRNSGANVLTF
clone size: many; V gene: TRBV4-3; D gene: -; J gene: TRBJ2-2; CDR3 DNA: TGCGCCAGCAGCCAATTCTTGCAGCTAACGAACACCGGGGAGCTGTTTTTT; CDR3 protein: CASSQFLQLTNTGELFF
clone size: many; V gene: TRBV7-9; D gene: -; J gene: TRBJ2-7; CDR3 DNA: TGTGCCATCTGGCGGGGCAGTTCCTACGAGCAGTACTTC; CDR3 protein: CAIWRGSSYEQYF
clone size: once; V gene: TRBV4-3; D gene: TRBD2; J gene: TRBJ2-2; CDR3 DNA: TGCGCCAGCAGCCGCACGGCGGGGCCTAGCGGGCAGTACACCGGGGAGCTGTTTTTT; CDR3 protein: CASSRTAGPSGQYTGELFF
clone size: many; V gene: TRBV10-3; D gene: -; J gene: TRBJ2-1; CDR3 DNA: TGTGCCATCAGTGAGTCGAGTCTCCTGGATGAGCAGTTCTTC; CDR3 protein: CAISESSLLDEQFF
clone size: many; V gene: TRBV15; D gene: -; J gene: TRBJ1-1; CDR3 DNA: TGTGCCACCAGCAGGACTCCGAACACTGAAGCTTTCTTT; CDR3 protein: CATSRTPNTEAFF
clone size: -; V gene: TRBV12-3/TRBV12-4; D gene: -; J gene: TRBJ2-1; CDR3 DNA: TGTGCCAGCAGTTTGTCGGCCCCCTACAATGAGCAGTTCTTC; CDR3 protein: CASSLSAPYNEQFF
clone size: many; V gene: TRBV4-3; D gene: -; J gene: TRBJ2-2; CDR3 DNA: TGCGCCAGCAGCCAAGATAGAGGAATCCCCGGGGAGCTGTTTTTT; CDR3 protein: CASSQDRGIPGELFF
clone size: -; V gene: TRBV20-1; D gene: TRBD1; J gene: TRBJ2-1; CDR3 DNA: TGCAGTGCTAGAGGGGACAGGGGGCGCCTGAATGAGCAGTTCTTC; CDR3 protein: CSARGDRGRLNEQFF
clone size: many; V gene: TRBV4-1; D gene: -; J gene: TRBJ1-5; CDR3 DNA: TGCGCCAGCAGTAGAGGGAATCAGCCCCAGCATTTT; CDR3 protein: CASSRGNQPQHF
clone size: few; V gene: TRBV19; D gene: -; J gene: TRBJ2-1; CDR3 DNA: TGTGCCAGTAGTATGCTAGCCGCCAATGAGCAGTTCTTC; CDR3 protein: CASSMLAANEQFF
clone size: many; V gene: TRBV7-2; D gene: TRBD1; J gene: TRBJ2-4; CDR3 DNA: TGTGCCAGCAGCCTCCTAGGGGGCGAATACATTCAGTACTTC; CDR3 protein: CASSLLGGEYIQYF
clone size: many; V gene: TRBV19; D gene: -; J gene: TRBJ2-1; CDR3 DNA: TGTGCCAGTAGTCGCGAACATTACAATGAGCAGTTCTTC; CDR3 protein: CASSREHYNEQFF
clone size: -; V gene: TRBV5-1; D gene: -; J gene: TRBJ2-1; CDR3 DNA: TGCGCCAGCAGCTTGGCGGGGATCAATGAGCAGTTCTTC; CDR3 protein: CASSLAGINEQFF
clone size: -; V gene: TRBV27; D gene: -; J gene: TRBJ1-6; CDR3 DNA: TGTGCCAGCAGTATTAACCTAGGGAGGGCCTATAATTCACCCCTCCACTTT; CDR3 protein: CASSINLGRAYNSPLHF
clone size: many; V gene: TRBV5-1; D gene: -; J gene: TRBJ2-3; CDR3 DNA: TGCGCCAGCAGCTCGGGGCAGTATTCAGATACGCAGTATTTT; CDR3 protein: CASSSGQYSDTQYF
clone size: many; V gene: TRBV6-5; D gene: TRBD1; J gene: TRBJ1-1; CDR3 DNA: TGTGCCAGCAGCTTGACAGGGACCGGCACTGAAGCTTTCTTT; CDR3 protein: CASSLTGTGTEAFF
clone size: -; V gene: TRBV28; D gene: -; J gene: TRBJ2-5; CDR3 DNA: TGTGCCAGCAGTCGACTCCCACGGGGGCAAGAGACCCAGTACTTC; CDR3 protein: CASSRLPRGQETQYF
clone size: many; V gene: TRBV27; D gene: -; J gene: TRBJ1-2; CDR3 DNA: TGTGCCAGCAGTACTTACAGGGAAGCCTATGGCTACACCTTC; CDR3 protein: CASSTYREAYGYTF
clone size: many; V gene: TRBV29-1; D gene: TRBD2; J gene: TRBJ2-1; CDR3 DNA: TGCAGCGTTGAAGTCCCGGGTAGCGGGGGTAACCCTTTCCCGTTCTTC; CDR3 protein: CSVEVPGSGGNPFPFF
clone size: -; V gene: TRBV3-1; D gene: -; J gene: TRBJ2-1; CDR3 DNA: TGTGCCAGCAGCCAACAGGGGCGTTACAATGAGCAGTTCTTC; CDR3 protein: CASSQQGRYNEQFF
clone size: many; V gene: TRBV9; D gene: -; J gene: TRBJ2-2; CDR3 DNA: TGTGCCAGCAGCGCCAGACCGAACACCGGGGAGCTGTTTTTT; CDR3 protein: CASSARPNTGELFF
clone size: few; V gene: TRBV29-1; D gene: -; J gene: TRBJ2-1; CDR3 DNA: TGCAGCGTTGAAGTCCGTACAGACAATGAGCAGTTCTTC; CDR3 protein: CSVEVRTDNEQFF
clone size: many; V gene: TRBV11-2; D gene: -; J gene: TRBJ2-1; CDR3 DNA: TGTGCCAGCAGCTGGAGGGGGTCGGGGAATTGGGGACAGCCTAGAGATGAGCAGTTCTTC; CDR3 protein: CASSWRGSGNWGQPRDEQFF
clone size: many; V gene: TRBV11-1; D gene: -; J gene: TRBJ2-1; CDR3 DNA: TGTGCCAGCAGCCCGCCATCTGGGACAAGGAGCTCCTACAATGAGCAGTTCTTC; CDR3 protein: CASSPPSGTRSSYNEQFF
clone size: many; V gene: TRBV4-1; D gene: -; J gene: TRBJ2-6; CDR3 DNA: TGCGCCAGCAAGGACCCGGGCAACGTCCTGACTTTC; CDR3 protein: CASKDPGNVLTF
clone size: -; V gene: TRBV10-3; D gene: TRBD1; J gene: TRBJ2-5; CDR3 DNA: TGTGCCATCAAGGGGACAGGGGAACAAGAGACCCAGTACTTC; CDR3 protein: CAIKGTGEQETQYF
clone size: many; V gene: TRBV5-8; D gene: TRBD1; J gene: TRBJ1-5; CDR3 DNA: TGTGCCAGCAGCCGGACAGGGGATCAGCCCCAGCATTTT; CDR3 protein: CASSRTGDQPQHF